This T cell receptor (beta chain) was recovered during a study of cytotoxic CD8 clonotypes in ibrutinib-treated CLL. Overall study context: The subjects consisted of approximately twelve relapsed/refractory and fewer than 16 treatment-naive individuals, with 17 IGHV unmutated.

The germline V gene has CDR1 SGHDN and CDR2 FVKESK. The CDR3 is 14 amino acids. V shed 3 bases and J 5 bases; nucleotides not matched to a gene: 5. This clone was seen only a few times. The antigen remains undetermined. Findings of the study overall: The clonality went up when patients responded to ibrutinib and dropped back toward baseline at progression.

Sequencing was performed with immunoSEQ multiplex PCR; in TCRdb, only in-frame clones are kept and a portion is missing. The table lists approximately 130,000 clones, under 90% of them singletons. This sequence originates from a human donor with chronic lymphocytic leukemia. The sequenced sample was PBMCs, obtained after 24 months of ibrutinib treatment. This rearrangement joins TRBV14 to TRBJ2-5; 8 bases map to TRBD1. CDR3 nucleotides: TGTGCCAGCAGCCAGGGACAGGTCTGGGAGACCCAGTACTTC. This gives the protein CASSQGQVWETQYF.